Listed below are T cell receptor beta chains from one sample, sequenced in a study of CD8+CD57+ T cells in acquired aplastic anemia. MiXCR, run by TCRdb on the reads, gives a single entry per CDR3 protein. The data hold 180,000 or so distinct CDR3 sequences, with less than 60% observed a single time. The material sequenced was sorted CD4+, CD8+, or CD8+CD57+ T cells (not recorded which) from PBMCs. The receptors were gathered from a human donor with aplastic anemia. The CDR3 runs from the conserved cysteine through the conserved F or W. D genes are given only for firm matches. Rows may omit the clone size; those that give it use once, few, many or a size class.

NA,TRBJ2-3,TRBD1,17,TRBV20-1,TGCAGTGCTATCCAACTCCCGGGACAGGGTGCGACAGATACGCAGTATTTT,CSAIQLPGQGATDTQYF
many,TRBJ2-1,NA,14,TRBV4-1,TGCGCCAGCAGCCAACCCCGGGCTAGGACTGAGCAGTTCTTC,CASSQPRARTEQFF
NA,TRBJ1-1,NA,13,TRBV7-3,TGTGCCAGCAGCATGCAGATGAACACTGAAGCTTTCTTT,CASSMQMNTEAFF
NA,TRBJ2-1,TRBD2,15,TRBV6-1,TGTGCCAGCAGAAATAGCGGGGGGCCGTACAATGAGCAGTTCTTC,CASRNSGGPYNEQFF
NA,TRBJ2-5,NA,15,TRBV19,TGTGCCAGTAGTATAGGGGACGGTTCCAAGGAGACCCAGTACTTC,CASSIGDGSKETQYF
NA,TRBJ1-2,NA,15,TRBV18,TGTGCCAGCTCACCCCTGGCAGGGGATATACATGGCTACACCTTC,CASSPLAGDIHGYTF
NA,TRBJ2-2,TRBD1,18,TRBV12-3/TRBV12-4,TGTGCCAGCAGATGGACTACAGGGGGCGGTGCGAACACCGGGGAGCTGTTTTTT,CASRWTTGGGANTGELFF
many,TRBJ1-5,NA,16,TRBV9,TGTGCCAGCAGCGTAATGACACGCTATCGCAATCAGCCCCAGCATTTT,CASSVMTRYRNQPQHF
NA,TRBJ2-7,TRBD1,17,TRBV12-3/TRBV12-4,TGTGCCAGCAGTTTCCCTATACCGGGACAGGGGACCTACGAGCAGTACTTC,CASSFPIPGQGTYEQYF
once,TRBJ2-2,NA,14,TRBV7-8,TGTGCCAGCAGCATTACAGGGTCCGCCGGGGAGCTGTTTTTT,CASSITGSAGELFF
many,TRBJ2-7,TRBD1,15,TRBV12-3/TRBV12-4,TGTGCCAGCAGTCTCGGGACAGGGGGTACCTACGAGCAGTACTTC,CASSLGTGGTYEQYF
NA,TRBJ1-2,NA,13,TRBV7-9,TGTGCCAGCAGCTTAGGCAGGGACTATGGCTACACCTTC,CASSLGRDYGYTF